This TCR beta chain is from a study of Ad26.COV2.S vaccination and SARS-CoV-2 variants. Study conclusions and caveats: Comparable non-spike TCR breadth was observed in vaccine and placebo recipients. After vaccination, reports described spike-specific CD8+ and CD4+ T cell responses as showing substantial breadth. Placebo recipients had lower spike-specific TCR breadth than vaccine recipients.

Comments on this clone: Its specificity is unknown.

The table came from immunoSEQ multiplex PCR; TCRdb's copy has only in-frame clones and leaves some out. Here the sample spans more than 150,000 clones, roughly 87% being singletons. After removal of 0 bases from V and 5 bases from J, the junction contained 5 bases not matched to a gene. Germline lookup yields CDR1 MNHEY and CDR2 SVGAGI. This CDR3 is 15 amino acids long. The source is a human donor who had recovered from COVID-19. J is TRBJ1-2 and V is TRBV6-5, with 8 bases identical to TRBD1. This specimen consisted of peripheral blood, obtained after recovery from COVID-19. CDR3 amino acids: CASSYSGQGGYGYTF. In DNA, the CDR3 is TGTGCCAGCAGTTACTCCGGACAGGGAGGTTATGGCTACACCTTC.